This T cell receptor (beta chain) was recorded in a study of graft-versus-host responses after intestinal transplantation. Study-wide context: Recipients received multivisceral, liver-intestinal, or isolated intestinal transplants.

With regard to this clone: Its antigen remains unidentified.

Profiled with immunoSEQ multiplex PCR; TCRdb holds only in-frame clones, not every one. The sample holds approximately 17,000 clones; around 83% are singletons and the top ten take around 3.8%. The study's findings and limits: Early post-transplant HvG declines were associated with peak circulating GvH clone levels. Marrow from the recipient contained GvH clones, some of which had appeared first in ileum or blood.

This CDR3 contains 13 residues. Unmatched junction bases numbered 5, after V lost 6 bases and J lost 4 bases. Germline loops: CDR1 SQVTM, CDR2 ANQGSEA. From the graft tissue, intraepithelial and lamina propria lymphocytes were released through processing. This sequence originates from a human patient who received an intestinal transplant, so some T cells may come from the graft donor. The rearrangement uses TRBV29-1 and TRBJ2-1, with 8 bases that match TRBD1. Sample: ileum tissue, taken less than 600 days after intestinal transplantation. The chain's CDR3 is CSVTGTGYNEQFF. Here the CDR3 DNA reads TGCAGCGTAACCGGGACAGGTTACAATGAGCAGTTCTTC.